A selection of T cell receptor beta chains follows, all from one sample in a study of T cell changes during pregnancy in multiple sclerosis. The protocol was immunoSEQ multiplex PCR, while the TCRdb copy is restricted to in-frame clones and leaves out a portion. The table has fewer than 150,000 clones, around 95% seen once; the top ten hold about 0.45%. The specimen comprised peripheral blood, sampled after pregnancy. These receptors were obtained from a female donor with multiple sclerosis, enrolled in a pregnancy study. The CDR3 runs from the conserved cysteine through the conserved F or W. D genes are given only for firm matches. Clone size appears in some rows only: once, few, many, or a class for an expanded clone.

V	size	J	D	CDR3	DNA
TRBV10-3	NA	TRBJ2-7	TRBD2	CAIQRGGLYEQYF	TGTGCCATCCAGCGGGGGGGACTTTACGAGCAGTACTTC
TRBV28	NA	TRBJ2-1	TRBD2	CASSLLAGVGEQFF	TGTGCCAGCAGTTTGCTAGCGGGAGTCGGGGAGCAGTTCTTC
TRBV27	NA	TRBJ2-3	TRBD2	CASSYGGRGADTQYF	TGTGCCAGCAGTTATGGGGGGAGGGGCGCTGATACGCAGTATTTT
TRBV6-6	once	TRBJ2-1	TRBD1	CASSSRTGIEQFF	TGTGCCAGCAGTTCCCGGACAGGGATTGAGCAGTTCTTC
TRBV11-2	NA	TRBJ2-7	TRBD2	CASSLVIGLAGGEQYF	TGTGCCAGCAGCTTAGTGATCGGACTAGCGGGAGGCGAGCAGTACTTC
TRBV20-1	NA	TRBJ2-5	NA	CSLGSWETQYF	TGCAGTCTCGGGTCCTGGGAGACCCAGTACTTC
TRBV9	NA	TRBJ1-1	NA	CASSVGGANTEAFF	TGTGCCAGCAGCGTAGGCGGAGCAAACACTGAAGCTTTCTTT
TRBV9	NA	TRBJ2-7	NA	CASSVGGSVSYEQYF	TGTGCCAGCAGCGTAGGGGGTAGCGTTAGTTACGAGCAGTACTTC
TRBV7-3	NA	TRBJ1-2	TRBD1	CASSLPGTGEYGYTF	TGTGCCAGCAGCTTACCCGGGACAGGAGAATATGGCTACACCTTC
TRBV4-1	NA	TRBJ2-7	NA	CASSRVLDSDYYEQYF	TGCGCCAGCAGCCGAGTTTTGGACAGCGATTACTACGAGCAGTACTTC
TRBV29-1	NA	TRBJ2-2	NA	CSVRGVLATGELFF	TGCAGCGTCAGGGGGGTGCTAGCGACCGGGGAGCTGTTTTTT
TRBV29-1	NA	TRBJ2-1	TRBD2	CSVEGLAGDEQFF	TGCAGCGTTGAGGGACTAGCGGGAGACGAGCAGTTCTTC
TRBV30	NA	TRBJ1-3	TRBD1	CAWSIGQAGNTIYF	TGTGCCTGGAGCATTGGACAGGCTGGAAACACCATATATTTT
TRBV11-3	NA	TRBJ2-5	NA	CASTPHVNQGLTQETQYF	TGTGCCAGCACCCCCCACGTTAACCAGGGCCTTACCCAAGAGACCCAGTACTTC
TRBV5-1	NA	TRBJ2-1	TRBD2	CASSQDTSGVYNEQFF	TGCGCCAGCAGCCAAGATACTAGCGGGGTATACAATGAGCAGTTCTTC
TRBV6-1	NA	TRBJ2-5	NA	CASRARVQETQYF	TGTGCCAGCAGAGCCAGGGTACAAGAGACCCAGTACTTC
TRBV5-1	once	TRBJ1-4	TRBD1	CASSTGTVTNEKLFF	TGCGCCAGCAGCACCGGGACAGTAACTAATGAAAAACTGTTTTTT
TRBV5-1	once	TRBJ2-1	NA	CASSFQGGEQFF	TGCGCCAGCAGCTTCCAGGGTGGTGAGCAGTTCTTC
TRBV6-1	NA	TRBJ1-5	NA	CAGGREGGHQHF	TGTGCCGGCGGACGGGAGGGAGGGCACCAGCATTTT
TRBV27	NA	TRBJ2-7	TRBD2	CASSGTRGEQYF	TGTGCCAGCAGTGGGACTAGAGGCGAGCAGTACTTC
TRBV28	NA	TRBJ2-7	NA	CASSLDGSLVYEQYF	TGTGCCAGCAGTTTGGACGGGAGCTTGGTATACGAGCAGTACTTC
TRBV28	NA	TRBJ2-2	NA	CASRTLDIFTGELFF	TGTGCCAGCAGGACATTAGACATATTCACCGGGGAGCTGTTTTTT
TRBV30	NA	TRBJ1-3	TRBD1	CAWSVTGGDTIYF	TGTGCCTGGAGTGTAACAGGGGGAGACACCATATATTTT
TRBV7-6	NA	TRBJ2-1	TRBD2	CASSLVAVSSGSINEQFF	TGTGCCAGCAGCTTAGTGGCCGTGAGTAGCGGGAGTATCAATGAGCAGTTCTTC
TRBV20-1	once	TRBJ2-7	TRBD2	CSASGRDEQYF	TGCAGTGCTAGCGGGAGGGACGAGCAGTACTTC
TRBV27	NA	TRBJ1-2	TRBD1	CASSYLGQGGDGYTF	TGTGCCAGCAGCTACCTTGGACAGGGGGGCGATGGCTACACCTTC
TRBV6-5	NA	TRBJ1-1	NA	CASSYYRGSNTEAFF	TGTGCCAGCAGTTACTATCGGGGGTCGAACACTGAAGCTTTCTTT
TRBV21-1	NA	TRBJ2-7	NA	CASVNRDTSYEQYF	TGTGCCAGCGTCAACCGGGACACATCCTACGAGCAGTACTTC
TRBV20-1	NA	TRBJ2-3	NA	CSASVADTQYF	TGCAGTGCTAGTGTAGCAGATACGCAGTATTTT
TRBV6-4	NA	TRBJ2-3	TRBD1	CASSADRADETDTQYF	TGTGCCAGCAGTGCCGACAGGGCAGATGAGACAGATACGCAGTATTTT
TRBV7-6	NA	TRBJ2-7	NA	CASSPGSYEQYF	TGTGCCAGCAGCCCCGGTTCCTACGAGCAGTACTTC
TRBV6-5	NA	TRBJ1-3	NA	CASRRGQNSGNTIYF	TGTGCCAGCAGACGAGGACAAAACTCTGGAAACACCATATATTTT
TRBV10-3	NA	TRBJ1-4	NA	CAISALNEKLFF	TGTGCCATCAGTGCCCTTAATGAAAAACTGTTTTTT
TRBV30	NA	TRBJ2-7	TRBD1	CAWRTGTYEQYF	TGTGCCTGGCGGACAGGGACCTACGAGCAGTACTTC
TRBV11-3	NA	TRBJ2-2	TRBD1	CASSLWDRGVAGELFF	TGTGCCAGCAGCTTATGGGACAGGGGAGTCGCCGGGGAGCTGTTTTTT
TRBV19	NA	TRBJ2-7	NA	CASSMGLEQYF	TGTGCCAGTAGTATGGGGCTCGAGCAGTACTTC
TRBV19	NA	TRBJ2-1	TRBD2	CASTPGLADYNEQFF	TGTGCCAGTACCCCGGGACTAGCGGATTACAATGAGCAGTTCTTC
TRBV25-1	once	TRBJ2-7	TRBD1	CASSDTGGRGNEQYF	TGTGCCAGCAGTGACACAGGGGGCAGAGGAAACGAGCAGTACTTC
TRBV6-5	NA	TRBJ1-2	NA	CASTEDRLYGYTF	TGTGCCAGCACCGAAGACAGGCTCTATGGCTACACCTTC
TRBV28	NA	TRBJ2-7	TRBD2	CASSLMALAGKYEQYF	TGTGCCAGCAGCCTCATGGCACTAGCGGGAAAGTACGAGCAGTACTTC
TRBV7-9	NA	TRBJ2-7	TRBD1	CASSTRGQGSYEQYF	TGTGCCAGCAGCACACGAGGACAGGGCTCCTACGAGCAGTACTTC
TRBV2	NA	TRBJ2-2	TRBD2	CASSRLAGVTGELFF	TGTGCCAGCAGTAGGCTAGCGGGAGTAACCGGGGAGCTGTTTTTT
TRBV19	NA	TRBJ2-1	NA	CASSRTPEQFF	TGTGCCAGTAGCCGGACACCAGAGCAGTTCTTC
TRBV6-1	NA	TRBJ1-4	TRBD1	CASSTDRVNEKLFF	TGTGCCAGCAGCACAGACAGGGTTAATGAAAAACTGTTTTTT
TRBV6-1	once	TRBJ1-4	TRBD1	CASRGTGPNEKLFF	TGTGCCAGCAGGGGGACAGGACCTAATGAAAAACTGTTTTTT
TRBV6-1	NA	TRBJ1-1	NA	CASSEAPPVPSFF	TGTGCCAGCAGTGAAGCTCCCCCGGTACCTTCTTTCTTT